This TCR beta chain was profiled in a study of T-cell reconstitution after alpha-beta-depleted transplantation in children. Findings and caveats of the study: Recipient T cells and thymic progenitors that survived gave rise to the high TCRbeta diversity observed at day 60 in some patients. Two months or so post-transplant, alpha-beta T cells reportedly derived from several hundred expanded graft clones.

This clonotype was recorded only once. Antigen specificity is unknown. Germline trimming cut 2 bases from V and 6 bases from J; bases unmatched to any gene: 8. In germline, CDR1 is MDHEN, CDR2 SYDVKM. The CDR3 covers 16 residues. For TCRbeta, the library was prepared with unique molecular identifiers. TCRdb re-derived calls from the PCR reads in MiXCR, one entry per CDR3 protein. Counted here are approximately 430,000 distinct CDR3 sequences, about a sixth occurring once; the ten biggest clones make up 25% to 30%. This TCR was recovered from a boy under three years old who had a stem cell transplant for Wiskott-Aldrich syndrome, so the T cells may come from the graft donor. Sequenced here: PBMCs, mostly from graft donor cells, sampled 360 days after TCRalphabeta/CD19-depleted stem cell transplant. The J gene is TRBJ2-1, the V gene TRBV28; TRBD1 aligns across 9 bases. This CDR3 is CASSLVTGGRVNEQFF. The DNA for the CDR3 is TGTGCCAGCAGTTTAGTGACAGGGGGGAGGGTCAATGAGCAGTTCTTC. Filled out from reference TRBV28 and TRBJ2-1, the complete variable domain reads DVKVTQSSRYLVKRTGEKVFLECVQDMDHENMFWYRQDPGLGLRLIYFSYDVKMKEKGDIPEGYSVSREKKERFSLILESASTNQTSMYLCASSLVTGGRVNEQFFGPGTRLTVL.